This entry describes one T cell receptor (beta chain). This clone came up once. Its antigen is still unknown. No clone much larger than this one lies a single base away; base qualities are absent. These data come from a study of blood T cell repertoires in COVID-19 (dated by TCRdb to the early 2020s). Broadly, across the study: Collaborator samples came from the United States, Italy and Spain and covered acute and convalescent phases of COVID-19. The prospective study material was composed of cDNA or gDNA derived from T cells, B-cell-depleted T cells, or PBMCs. The dataset comprised deeply sampled blood TCRbeta repertoires from subjects exposed to, actively infected with, or recovered from COVID-19. The repertoires were made available in a free public database intended to serve as a resource for research on the immune response to SARS-CoV-2. Samples came from the ongoing ImmuneRACE study (first 160 participants) plus 1,254 subjects from 6 global collaborators. A de-identified subject ID, COVID-19 status, age in years and sex were almost always included in the sample metadata. Where available, HLA class I and class II types were taken from metadata supplied by the sample provider and were not determined by assay-based typing. Overall results and qualifications from the work: Clinical and demographic metadata were provided uncurated, with the amount varying by source and participant.

The immunoSEQ Assay, a bias-controlled multiplex PCR, was used to amplify TCRbeta CDR3 regions from genomic DNA. The study's own analysis went as follows. Within the assay, amplification of reference gene primers was used to estimate how many nucleated cells each sample contained. To quantify the absolute abundance of each unique TCRbeta CDR3 rearrangement, sequence reads were collapsed and filtered. For each sample, productive Simpson clonality was calculated as the square root of Simpson's diversity index over productive rearrangements. TCRdb retrieved this table from immuneACCESS and kept in-frame rearrangements only. Not all clones are present; in checked studies, unresolved V genes account for under half, and no reason is known for the remainder. The DNA was the basis for D and trimming; V, J and clone size are from that table. This sample comprises roughly 200,000 clones, just over 85% of them detected only once. Over 4.5% of the sample lies in the top ten.

Each collaborating institution followed its own protocols to collect whole blood in K2EDTA tubes. For TCRbeta analysis, collaborators shipped samples in one of three forms: frozen whole blood, isolated PBMCs, or DNA extracted from either of those sample types. V drops 5 bases and J drops 13 bases, leaving 20 bases in between. The germline V gene encodes CDR1 SGHTA and CDR2 FQGNSA. The CDR3 has 13 amino acids, counting the end cysteine and phenylalanine. The retained sequence is limited to the CDR3, 39 bases, with the frame set at the first base. This clonotype originated in a man at least 80 years old with acute or convalescent COVID-19. This sequence uses TRBV7-2 and TRBJ2-5; perhaps TRBD2 is the D gene, with 5 bases matching. The sample comprised peripheral blood. The sequenced DNA is TGTGCCAGCAGCCAATACGCCAGCGATGGGAGGTACTTC. This codes for CASSQYASDGRYF.